This TCR beta chain comes out of a study of T cell responses to AZD1222 COVID-19 vaccine. CDR1 is SEHNR, CDR2 FQNEAQ, per germline (reference sequence). The CDR3 spans 13 residues. Worth noting for this clone: A junction end diverges from the germline sequence, so it may reflect a read error.

Libraries were prepared by immunoSEQ multiplex PCR; TCRdb keeps only in-frame clonotypes and omits some of them. This table holds roughly 160,000 clones, under 95% found once. The rearrangement joins TRBV7-9 to TRBJ1-1; D might be TRBD1 (5 bases). The clonotype comes from an adult in good health. Sequenced material: peripheral blood, taken on day 0 of MenACWY control vaccination. The chain's CDR3 is CASSLRGNPEAFF. In DNA form, the CDR3 reads TGTGCCAGCAGCTTGCGGGGGAACCCTGAAGCTTTCTTT.